This record looks at one T cell receptor beta chain sequence and its context. This table comes from immunoSEQ multiplex PCR, and its TCRdb copy is limited to in-frame clones, with some not included. The table lists a few hundred thousand clones, roughly 85% of them singletons. The entry originates in a study of blood T cell repertoires in COVID-19. On the study more broadly: PBMCs, B-cell-depleted T cells, or T cells were the source of the cDNA or gDNA that made up the material.

Germline CDR1 SGHRS, CDR2 YFSETQ. Trimming shortened V by 4 bases and J by 5 bases, and 12 bases separated the two germline ends. The CDR3 spans 14 residues. Cohorts were based on clinical histories the participants reported. All recovered Cohort 3 donors got two negative PCRs, got clearance, or saw symptom resolution. The V gene is TRBV5-1, the J gene TRBJ2-2, with D perhaps TRBD2 (5 bases). This clonotype was sampled from a woman aged 25 to 39 who had recovered from COVID-19. The sequenced sample was PBMCs or T cells enriched from blood (not recorded which). The CDR3 spells CASSNGDRTGELFF. The CDR3 nucleotides are TGCGCCAGCAGCAACGGGGATCGAACCGGGGAGCTGTTTTTT.